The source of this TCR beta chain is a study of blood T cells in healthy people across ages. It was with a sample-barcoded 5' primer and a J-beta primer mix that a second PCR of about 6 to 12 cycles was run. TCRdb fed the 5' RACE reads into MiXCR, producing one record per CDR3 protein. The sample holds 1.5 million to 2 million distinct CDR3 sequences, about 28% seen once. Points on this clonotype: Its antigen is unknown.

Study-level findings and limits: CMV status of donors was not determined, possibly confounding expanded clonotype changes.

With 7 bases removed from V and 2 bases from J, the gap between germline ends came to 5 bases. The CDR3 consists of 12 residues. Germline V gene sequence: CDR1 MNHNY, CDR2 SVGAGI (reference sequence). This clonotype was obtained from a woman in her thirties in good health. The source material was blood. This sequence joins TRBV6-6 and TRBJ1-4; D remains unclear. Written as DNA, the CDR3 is TGTGCCAGCACCGGGACTAATGAAAAACTGTTTTTT. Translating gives CASTGTNEKLFF.